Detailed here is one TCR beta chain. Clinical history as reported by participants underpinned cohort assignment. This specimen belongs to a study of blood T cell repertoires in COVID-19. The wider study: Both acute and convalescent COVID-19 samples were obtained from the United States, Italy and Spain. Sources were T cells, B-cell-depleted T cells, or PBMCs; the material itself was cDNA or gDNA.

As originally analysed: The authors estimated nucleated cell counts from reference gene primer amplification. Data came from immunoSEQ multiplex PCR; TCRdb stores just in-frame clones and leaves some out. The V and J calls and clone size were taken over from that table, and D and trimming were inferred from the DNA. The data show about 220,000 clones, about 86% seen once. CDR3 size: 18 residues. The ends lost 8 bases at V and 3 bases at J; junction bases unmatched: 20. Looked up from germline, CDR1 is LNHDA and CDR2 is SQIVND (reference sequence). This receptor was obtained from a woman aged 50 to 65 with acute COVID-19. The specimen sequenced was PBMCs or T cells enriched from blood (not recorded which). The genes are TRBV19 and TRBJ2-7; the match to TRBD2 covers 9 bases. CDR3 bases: TGTGCCAGTGACTGGTGGGCTAGCGGGATATATTGGTGCTACGAGCAGTACTTC. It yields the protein CASDWWASGIYWCYEQYF.